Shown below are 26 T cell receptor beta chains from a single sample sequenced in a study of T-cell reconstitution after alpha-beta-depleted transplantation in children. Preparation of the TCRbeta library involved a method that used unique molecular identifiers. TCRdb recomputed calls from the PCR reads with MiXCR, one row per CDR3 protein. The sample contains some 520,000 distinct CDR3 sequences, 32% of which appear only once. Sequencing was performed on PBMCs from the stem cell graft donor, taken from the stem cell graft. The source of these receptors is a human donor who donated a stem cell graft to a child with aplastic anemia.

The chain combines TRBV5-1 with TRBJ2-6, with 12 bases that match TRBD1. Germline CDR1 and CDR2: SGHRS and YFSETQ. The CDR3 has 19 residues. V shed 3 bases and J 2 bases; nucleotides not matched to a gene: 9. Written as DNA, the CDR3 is TGCGCCAGCAGCTGGTCCCGGGACAGGGGGCTTGCTGGGGCCAACGTCCTGACTTTC. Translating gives CASSWSRDRGLAGANVLTF. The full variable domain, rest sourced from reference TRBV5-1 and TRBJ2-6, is KAGVTQTPRYLIKTRGQQVTLSCSPISGHRSVSWYQQTPGQGLQFLFEYFSETQRNKGNFPGRFSGRQFSNSRSEMNVSTLELGDSALYLCASSWSRDRGLAGANVLTFGAGSRLTVL.

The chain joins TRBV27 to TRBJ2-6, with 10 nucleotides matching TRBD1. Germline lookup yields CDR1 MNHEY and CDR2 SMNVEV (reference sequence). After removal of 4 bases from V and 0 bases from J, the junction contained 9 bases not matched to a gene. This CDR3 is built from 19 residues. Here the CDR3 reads CASSSRGQGGLSGANVLTF. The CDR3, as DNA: TGTGCCAGCAGTTCCCGTGGACAGGGGGGACTCTCTGGGGCCAACGTCCTGACTTTC.

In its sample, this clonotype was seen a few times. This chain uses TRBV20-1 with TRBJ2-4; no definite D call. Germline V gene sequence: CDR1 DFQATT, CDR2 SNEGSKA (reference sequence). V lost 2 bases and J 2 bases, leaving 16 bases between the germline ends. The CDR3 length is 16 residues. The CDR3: CSARSGGAPPKNIQYF. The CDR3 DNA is TGCAGTGCTAGATCGGGCGGCGCCCCCCCCAAAAACATTCAGTACTTC.

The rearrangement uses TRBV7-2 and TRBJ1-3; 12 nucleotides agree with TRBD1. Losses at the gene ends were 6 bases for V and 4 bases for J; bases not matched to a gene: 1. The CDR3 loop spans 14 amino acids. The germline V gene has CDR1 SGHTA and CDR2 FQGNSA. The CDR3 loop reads CASRGQGAGNTIYF. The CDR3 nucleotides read TGTGCCAGCAGGGGACAGGGGGCCGGAAACACCATATATTTT.

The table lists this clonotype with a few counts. Written as DNA, the CDR3 is TGCAGCGTTGAAGGGTTTGGGGAGACCCAGTACTTC. It translates to CSVEGFGETQYF. The V and J genes are TRBV29-1 and TRBJ2-5; D is unclear. CDR3 size: 12 residues. V gave up 1 base and J gave up 5 bases, with 8 bases separating them. Germline CDR1 SQVTM, CDR2 ANQGSEA.

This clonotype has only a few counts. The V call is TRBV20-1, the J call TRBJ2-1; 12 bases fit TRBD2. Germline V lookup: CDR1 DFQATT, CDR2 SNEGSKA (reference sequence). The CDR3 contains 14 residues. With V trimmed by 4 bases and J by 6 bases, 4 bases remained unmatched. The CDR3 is CSANGLAGLNEQFF. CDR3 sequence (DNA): TGCAGTGCTAACGGACTAGCGGGGCTCAATGAGCAGTTCTTC.

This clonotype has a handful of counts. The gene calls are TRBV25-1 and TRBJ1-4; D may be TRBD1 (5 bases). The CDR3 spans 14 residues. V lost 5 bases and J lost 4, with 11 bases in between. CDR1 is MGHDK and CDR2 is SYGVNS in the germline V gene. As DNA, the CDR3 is TGTGCCAGCAGTTCCAGGGTGGGTAATGAAAAACTGTTTTTT. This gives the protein CASSSRVGNEKLFF.

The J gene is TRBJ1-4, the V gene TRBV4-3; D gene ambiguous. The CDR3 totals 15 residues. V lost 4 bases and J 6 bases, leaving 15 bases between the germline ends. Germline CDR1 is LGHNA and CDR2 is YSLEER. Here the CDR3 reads CASSLTGSRDEKLFF. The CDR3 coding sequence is TGCGCCAGCAGCCTTACTGGATCCAGAGATGAAAAACTGTTTTTT.

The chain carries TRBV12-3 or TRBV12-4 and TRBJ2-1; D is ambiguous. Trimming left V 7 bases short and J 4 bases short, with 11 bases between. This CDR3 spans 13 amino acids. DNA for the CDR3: TGTGCCAGCACCTTCGACTTTTACAATGAGCAGTTCTTC. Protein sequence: CASTFDFYNEQFF.

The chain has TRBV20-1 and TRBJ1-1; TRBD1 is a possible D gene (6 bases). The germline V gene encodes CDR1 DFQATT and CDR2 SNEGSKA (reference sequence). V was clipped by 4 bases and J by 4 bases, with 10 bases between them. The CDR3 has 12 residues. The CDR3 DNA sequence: TGCAGTGCTAAACAGGGTGGCACTGAAGCTTTCTTT. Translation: CSAKQGGTEAFF.

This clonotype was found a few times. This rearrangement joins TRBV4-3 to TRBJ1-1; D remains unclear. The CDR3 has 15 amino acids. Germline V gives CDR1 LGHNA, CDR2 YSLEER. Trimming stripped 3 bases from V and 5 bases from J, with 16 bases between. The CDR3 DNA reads TGCGCCAGCAGCCACAAGAGCCAACGAGGGACTGAAGCTTTCTTT. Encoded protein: CASSHKSQRGTEAFF.

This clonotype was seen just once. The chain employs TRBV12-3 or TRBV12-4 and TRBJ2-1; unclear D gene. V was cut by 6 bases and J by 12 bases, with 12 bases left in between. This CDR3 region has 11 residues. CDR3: CASSPLGPQFF. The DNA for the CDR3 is TGTGCCAGCAGCCCCCTAGGGCCGCAGTTCTTC.

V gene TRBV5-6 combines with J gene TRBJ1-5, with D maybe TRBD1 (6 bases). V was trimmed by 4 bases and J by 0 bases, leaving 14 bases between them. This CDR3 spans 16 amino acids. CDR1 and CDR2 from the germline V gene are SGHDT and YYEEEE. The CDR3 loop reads CASSRRGGHSNQPQHF. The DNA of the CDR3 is TGTGCCAGCAGCCGGAGAGGGGGTCATAGCAATCAGCCCCAGCATTTT.

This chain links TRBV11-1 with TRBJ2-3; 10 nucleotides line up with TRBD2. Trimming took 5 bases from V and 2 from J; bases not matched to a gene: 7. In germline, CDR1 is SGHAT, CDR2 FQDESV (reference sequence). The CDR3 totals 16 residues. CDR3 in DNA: TGTGCCAGCAGCCCGGGAGCGGGAGGGTTCACAGATACGCAGTATTTT. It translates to CASSPGAGGFTDTQYF.

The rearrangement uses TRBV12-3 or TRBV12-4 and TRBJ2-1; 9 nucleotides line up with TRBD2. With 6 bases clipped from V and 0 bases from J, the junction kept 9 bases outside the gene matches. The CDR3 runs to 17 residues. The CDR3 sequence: CASSPGLAGSSYNEQFF. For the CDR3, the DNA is TGTGCCAGCAGCCCCGGTCTAGCGGGGAGCTCCTACAATGAGCAGTTCTTC.

CDR3 nucleotide sequence: TGTGCCAGCAGTTACTATTTGTTTATCGGACAGGAGAATTCACCCCTCCACTTT. Encoded protein: CASSYYLFIGQENSPLHF. This chain joins TRBV6-5 and TRBJ1-6; TRBD1 aligns across 7 bases. V lost 1 base, J lost 7 bases, and 13 bases stayed unmatched. Per the germline V gene, CDR1 is MNHEY and CDR2 is SVGAGI. The CDR3 is 18 amino acids.

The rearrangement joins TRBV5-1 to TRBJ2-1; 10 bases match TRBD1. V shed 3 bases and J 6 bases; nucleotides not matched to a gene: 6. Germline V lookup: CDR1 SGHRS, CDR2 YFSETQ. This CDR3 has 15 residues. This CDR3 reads CASSSSGTGANEQFF. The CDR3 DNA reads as TGCGCCAGCAGCTCTTCCGGGACAGGGGCCAATGAGCAGTTCTTC.

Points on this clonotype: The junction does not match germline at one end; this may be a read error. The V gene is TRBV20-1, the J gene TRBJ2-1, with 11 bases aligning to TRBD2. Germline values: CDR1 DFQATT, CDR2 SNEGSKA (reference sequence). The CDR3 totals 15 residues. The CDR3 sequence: CCARELAGANNEQFF. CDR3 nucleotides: TGCTGTGCTAGAGAACTAGCGGGAGCCAACAATGAGCAGTTCTTC.

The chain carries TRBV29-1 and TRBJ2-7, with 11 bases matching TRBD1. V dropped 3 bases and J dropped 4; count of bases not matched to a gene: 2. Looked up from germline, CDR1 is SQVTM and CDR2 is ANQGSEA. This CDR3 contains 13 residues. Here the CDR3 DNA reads TGCAGCGTTGAGGGGACAGGGGGATACGAGCAGTACTTC. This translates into CSVEGTGGYEQYF.

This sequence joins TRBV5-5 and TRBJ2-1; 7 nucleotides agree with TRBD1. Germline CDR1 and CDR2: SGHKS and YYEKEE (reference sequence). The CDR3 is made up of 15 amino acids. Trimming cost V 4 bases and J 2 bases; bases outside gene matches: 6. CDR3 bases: TGTGCCAGCAGCCTTACAGGGGTAACCTACAATGAGCAGTTCTTC. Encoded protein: CASSLTGVTYNEQFF. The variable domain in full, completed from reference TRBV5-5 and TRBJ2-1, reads DAGVTQSPTHLIKTRGQQVTLRCSPISGHKSVSWYQQVLGQGPQFIFQYYEKEERGRGNFPDRFSARQFPNYSSELNVNALLLGDSALYLCASSLTGVTYNEQFFGPGTRLTVL.

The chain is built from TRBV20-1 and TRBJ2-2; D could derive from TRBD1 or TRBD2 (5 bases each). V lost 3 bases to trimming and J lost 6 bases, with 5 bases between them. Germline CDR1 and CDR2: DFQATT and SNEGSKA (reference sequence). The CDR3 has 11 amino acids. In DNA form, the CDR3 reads TGCAGTGCTAGGGGGGCCGGGGAGCTGTTTTTT. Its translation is CSARGAGELFF.

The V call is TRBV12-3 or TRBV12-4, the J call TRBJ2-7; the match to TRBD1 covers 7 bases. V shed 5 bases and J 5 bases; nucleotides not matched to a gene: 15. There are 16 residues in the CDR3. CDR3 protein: CASSPCWVDRVNEQYV. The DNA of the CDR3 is TGTGCCAGCAGTCCCTGTTGGGTTGACAGGGTGAACGAGCAGTACGTC.

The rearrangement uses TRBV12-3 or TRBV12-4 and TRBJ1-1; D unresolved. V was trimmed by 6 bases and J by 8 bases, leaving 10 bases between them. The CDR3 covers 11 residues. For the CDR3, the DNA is TGTGCCAGCAGCGAAGCCAGAGAAGCTTTCTTT. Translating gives CASSEAREAFF.

DNA of the CDR3: TGTGCCAGCAGCAAAACAGGAGCTGGATTGCCCCAGCATTTT. It codes for CASSKTGAGLPQHF. The chain is built from TRBV2 and TRBJ1-5; maybe TRBD1 (5 bases). This CDR3 has 14 amino acids. Germline V gene sequence: CDR1 SNHLY, CDR2 FYNNEI. With 6 bases removed from V and 9 bases from J, the gap between germline ends came to 18 bases.

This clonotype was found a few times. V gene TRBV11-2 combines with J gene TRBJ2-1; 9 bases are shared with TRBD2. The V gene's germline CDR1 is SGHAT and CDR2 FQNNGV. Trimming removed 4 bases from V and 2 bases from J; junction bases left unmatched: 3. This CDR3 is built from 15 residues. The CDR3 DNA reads TGTGCCAGCAGCTCCCTAGCGGGACCCTACAATGAGCAGTTCTTC. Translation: CASSSLAGPYNEQFF.

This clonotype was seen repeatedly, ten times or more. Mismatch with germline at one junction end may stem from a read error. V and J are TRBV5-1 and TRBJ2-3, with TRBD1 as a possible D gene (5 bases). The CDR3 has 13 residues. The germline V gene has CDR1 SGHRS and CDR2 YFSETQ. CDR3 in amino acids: CASSLEGADTQYF. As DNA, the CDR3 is TGTGCCAGCAGCTTGGAAGGGGCAGATACGCAGTATTTT.